This record concerns one TCR beta chain sequence. This sample was taken from a study of T cell responses to AZD1222 COVID-19 vaccine. Clones were read by immunoSEQ multiplex PCR, and TCRdb kept only the in-frame ones, dropping some. Counted here are tens of thousands of clones, roughly 85% occurring once; the ten biggest clones make up roughly a tenth. This CDR3 is 16 amino acids long. The chain is built from TRBV21-1 and TRBJ2-3; the DNA was not compared with TRBD1, the D call given in the table. TRBV21-1 is a pseudogene locus. The sample in question was peripheral blood, obtained 28 days after the second AZD1222 dose. This TCR derives from an adult who received the AZD1222 COVID-19 vaccine. CDR3 loop: CASSKVQGLFTDTQYF. The CDR3 DNA is TGTGCCAGCAGCAAAGTACAGGGTTTATTTACAGATACGCAGTATTTT.